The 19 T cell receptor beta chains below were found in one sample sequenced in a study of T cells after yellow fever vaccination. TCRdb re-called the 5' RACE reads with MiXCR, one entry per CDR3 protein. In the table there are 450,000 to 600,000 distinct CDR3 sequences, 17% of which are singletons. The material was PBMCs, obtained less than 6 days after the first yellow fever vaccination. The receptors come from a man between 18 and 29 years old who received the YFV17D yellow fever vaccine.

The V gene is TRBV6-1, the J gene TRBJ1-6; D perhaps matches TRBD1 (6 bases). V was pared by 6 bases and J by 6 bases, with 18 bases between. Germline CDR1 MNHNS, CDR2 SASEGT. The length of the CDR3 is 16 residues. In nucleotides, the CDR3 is TGTGCCAGCAGATCGGAGGGGGGCGTCGGTAATTCACCCCTCCACTTT. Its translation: CASRSEGGVGNSPLHF.

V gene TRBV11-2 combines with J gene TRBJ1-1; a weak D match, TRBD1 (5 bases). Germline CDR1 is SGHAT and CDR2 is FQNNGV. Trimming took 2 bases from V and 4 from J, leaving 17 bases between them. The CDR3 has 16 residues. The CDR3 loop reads CASSLRGPRTGTEAFF. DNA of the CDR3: TGTGCCAGCAGCTTACGGGGACCGAGGACGGGCACTGAAGCTTTCTTT. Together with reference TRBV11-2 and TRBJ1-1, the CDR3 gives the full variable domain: EAGVAQSPRYKIIEKRQSVAFWCNPISGHATLYWYQQILGQGPKLLIQFQNNGVVDDSQLPKDRFSAERLKGVDSTLKIQPAKLEDSAVYLCASSLRGPRTGTEAFFGQGTRLTVV.

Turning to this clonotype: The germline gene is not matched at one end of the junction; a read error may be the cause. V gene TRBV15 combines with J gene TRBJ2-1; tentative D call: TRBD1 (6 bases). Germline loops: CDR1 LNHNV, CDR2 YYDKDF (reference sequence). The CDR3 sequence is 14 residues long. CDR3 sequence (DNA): TGTGCCACCAGGGGGACATCTTCCTATAATGAGCAGTTCTTC. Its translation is CATRGTSSYNEQFF.

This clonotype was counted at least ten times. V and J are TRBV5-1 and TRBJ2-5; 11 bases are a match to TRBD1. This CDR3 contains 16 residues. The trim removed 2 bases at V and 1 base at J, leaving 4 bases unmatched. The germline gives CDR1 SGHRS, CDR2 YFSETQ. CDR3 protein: CASSLTGTGGQETQYF. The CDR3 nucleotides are TGCGCCAGCAGCTTAACCGGGACAGGGGGCCAAGAGACCCAGTACTTC.

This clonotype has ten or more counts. The CDR3 region is CASSWRTRTDTQYF. DNA of the CDR3: TGTGCCAGCAGTTGGCGGACTAGAACAGATACGCAGTATTTT. The chain employs TRBV2 and TRBJ2-3, with 7 nucleotides matching TRBD2. The trim removed 5 bases at V and 3 bases at J, leaving 5 bases unmatched. CDR1 and CDR2 (germline): SNHLY, FYNNEI. The CDR3 covers 14 residues.

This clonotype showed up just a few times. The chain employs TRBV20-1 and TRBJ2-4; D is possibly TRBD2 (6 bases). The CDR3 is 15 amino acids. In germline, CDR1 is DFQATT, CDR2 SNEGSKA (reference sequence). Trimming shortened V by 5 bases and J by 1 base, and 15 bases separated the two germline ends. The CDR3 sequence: CSARLAAGAKNIQYF. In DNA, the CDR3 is TGCAGTGCTCGGCTGGCGGCGGGGGCCAAAAACATTCAGTACTTC.

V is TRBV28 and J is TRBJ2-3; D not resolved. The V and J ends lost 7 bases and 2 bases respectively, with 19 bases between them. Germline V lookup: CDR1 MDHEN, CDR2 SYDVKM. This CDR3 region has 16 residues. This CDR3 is CASIKTGLPFTDTQYF. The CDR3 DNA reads TGTGCCAGCATAAAGACCGGGCTACCCTTCACAGATACGCAGTATTTT. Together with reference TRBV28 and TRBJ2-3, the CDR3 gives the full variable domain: DVKVTQSSRYLVKRTGEKVFLECVQDMDHENMFWYRQDPGLGLRLIYFSYDVKMKEKGDIPEGYSVSREKKERFSLILESASTNQTSMYLCASIKTGLPFTDTQYFGPGTRLTVL.

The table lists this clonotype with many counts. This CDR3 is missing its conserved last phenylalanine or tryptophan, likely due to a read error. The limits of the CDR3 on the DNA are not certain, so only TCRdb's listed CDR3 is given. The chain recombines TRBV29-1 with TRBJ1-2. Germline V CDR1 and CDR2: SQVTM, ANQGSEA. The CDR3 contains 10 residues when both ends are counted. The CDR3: CSVDSRDFLS.

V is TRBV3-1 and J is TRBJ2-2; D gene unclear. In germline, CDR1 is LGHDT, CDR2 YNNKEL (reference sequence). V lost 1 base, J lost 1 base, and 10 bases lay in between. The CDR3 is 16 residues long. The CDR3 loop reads CASSQGLPENTGELFF. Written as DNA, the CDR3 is TGTGCCAGCAGCCAAGGTCTTCCGGAGAACACCGGGGAGCTGTTTTTT.

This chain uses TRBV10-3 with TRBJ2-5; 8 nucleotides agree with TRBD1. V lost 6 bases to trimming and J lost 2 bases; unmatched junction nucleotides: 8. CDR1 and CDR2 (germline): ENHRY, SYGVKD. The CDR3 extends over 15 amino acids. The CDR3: CAISVGQGRQETQYF. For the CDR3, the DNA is TGTGCCATCAGCGTTGGACAGGGCAGACAAGAGACCCAGTACTTC.

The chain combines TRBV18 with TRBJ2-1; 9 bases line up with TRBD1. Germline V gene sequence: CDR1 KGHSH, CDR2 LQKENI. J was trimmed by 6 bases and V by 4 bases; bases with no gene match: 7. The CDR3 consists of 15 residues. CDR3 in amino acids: CASSLRDRDFNEQFF. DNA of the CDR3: TGTGCCAGCTCACTCCGGGACAGGGACTTCAATGAGCAGTTCTTC. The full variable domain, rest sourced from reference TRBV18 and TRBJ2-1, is NAGVMQNPRHLVRRRGQEARLRCSPMKGHSHVYWYRQLPEEGLKFMVYLQKENIIDESGMPKERFSAEFPKEGPSILRIQQVVRGDSAAYFCASSLRDRDFNEQFFGPGTRLTVL.

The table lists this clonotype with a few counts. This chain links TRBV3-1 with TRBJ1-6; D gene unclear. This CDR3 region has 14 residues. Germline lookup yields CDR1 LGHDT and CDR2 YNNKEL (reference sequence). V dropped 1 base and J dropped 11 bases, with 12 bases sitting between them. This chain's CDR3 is CASSQGNSLAPLHF. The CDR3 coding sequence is TGTGCCAGCAGCCAAGGGAACAGTCTCGCACCCCTCCACTTT.

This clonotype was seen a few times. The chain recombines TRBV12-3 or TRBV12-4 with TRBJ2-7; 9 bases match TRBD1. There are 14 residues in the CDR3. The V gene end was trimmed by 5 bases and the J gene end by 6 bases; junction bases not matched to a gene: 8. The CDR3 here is CASSPDRGWGEQYF. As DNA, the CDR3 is TGTGCCAGCAGTCCGGACAGGGGTTGGGGCGAGCAGTACTTC.

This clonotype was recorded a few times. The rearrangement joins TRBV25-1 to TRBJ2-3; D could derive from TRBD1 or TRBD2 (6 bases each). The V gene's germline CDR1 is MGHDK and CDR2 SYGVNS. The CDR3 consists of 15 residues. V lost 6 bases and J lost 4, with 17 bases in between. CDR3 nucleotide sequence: TGTGCCAGCAGCCCATTTGGAGGGGGAGCAGATACGCAGTATTTT. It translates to CASSPFGGGADTQYF.

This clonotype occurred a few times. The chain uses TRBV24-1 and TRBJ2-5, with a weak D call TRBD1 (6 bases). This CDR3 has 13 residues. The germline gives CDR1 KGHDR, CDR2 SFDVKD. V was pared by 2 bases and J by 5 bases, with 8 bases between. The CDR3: CATSDSGVETQYF. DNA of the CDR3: TGTGCCACCAGTGATTCAGGGGTGGAGACCCAGTACTTC.

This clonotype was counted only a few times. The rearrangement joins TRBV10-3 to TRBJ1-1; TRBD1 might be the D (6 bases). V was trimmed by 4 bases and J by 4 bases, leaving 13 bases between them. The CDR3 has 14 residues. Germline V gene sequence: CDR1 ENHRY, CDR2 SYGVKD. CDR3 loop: CAISAPTGGTEAFF. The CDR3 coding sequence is TGTGCCATCAGTGCCCCGACAGGAGGCACTGAAGCTTTCTTT.

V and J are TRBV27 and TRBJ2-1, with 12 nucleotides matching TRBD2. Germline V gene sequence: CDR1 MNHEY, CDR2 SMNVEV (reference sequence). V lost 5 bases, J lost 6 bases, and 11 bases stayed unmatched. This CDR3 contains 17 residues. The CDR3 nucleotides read TGTGCCAGCAGTCTAGCGGGGGGGCTCGGGCTGGCCAATGAGCAGTTCTTC. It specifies CASSLAGGLGLANEQFF.

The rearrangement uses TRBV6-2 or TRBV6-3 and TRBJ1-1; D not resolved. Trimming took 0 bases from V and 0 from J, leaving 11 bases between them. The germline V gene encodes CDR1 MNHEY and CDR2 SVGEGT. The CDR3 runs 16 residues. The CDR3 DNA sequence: TGTGCCAGCAGTTACTCGCGGCAGCTAATGAACACTGAAGCTTTCTTT. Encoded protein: CASSYSRQLMNTEAFF.

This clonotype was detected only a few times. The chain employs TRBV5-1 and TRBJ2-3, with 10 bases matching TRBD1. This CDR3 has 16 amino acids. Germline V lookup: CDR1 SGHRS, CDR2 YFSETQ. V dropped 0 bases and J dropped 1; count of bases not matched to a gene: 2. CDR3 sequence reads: CASSLEGTGGTDTQYF. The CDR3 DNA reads TGCGCCAGCAGCTTGGAAGGGACAGGGGGCACAGATACGCAGTATTTT. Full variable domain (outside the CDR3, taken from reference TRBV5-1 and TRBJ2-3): KAGVTQTPRYLIKTRGQQVTLSCSPISGHRSVSWYQQTPGQGLQFLFEYFSETQRNKGNFPGRFSGRQFSNSRSEMNVSTLELGDSALYLCASSLEGTGGTDTQYFGPGTRLTVL.